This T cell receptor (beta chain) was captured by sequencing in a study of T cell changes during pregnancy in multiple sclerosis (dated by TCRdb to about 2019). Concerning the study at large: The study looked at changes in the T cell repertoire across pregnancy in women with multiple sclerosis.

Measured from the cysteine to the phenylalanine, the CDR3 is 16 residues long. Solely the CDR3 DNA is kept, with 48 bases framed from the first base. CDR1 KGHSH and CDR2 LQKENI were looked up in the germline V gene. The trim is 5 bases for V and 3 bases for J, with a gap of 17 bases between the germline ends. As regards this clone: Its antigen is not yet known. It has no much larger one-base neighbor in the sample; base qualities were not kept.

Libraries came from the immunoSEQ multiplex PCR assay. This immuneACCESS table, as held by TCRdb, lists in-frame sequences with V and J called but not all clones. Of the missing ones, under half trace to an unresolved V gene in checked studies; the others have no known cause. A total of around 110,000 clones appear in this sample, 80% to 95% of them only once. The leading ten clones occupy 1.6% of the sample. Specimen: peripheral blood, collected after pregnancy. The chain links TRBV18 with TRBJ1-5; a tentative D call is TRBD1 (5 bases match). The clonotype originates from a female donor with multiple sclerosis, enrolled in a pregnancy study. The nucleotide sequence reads TGTGCCAGCTCAGCCGGACAAGGAGCCCTCAATCAGCCCCAGCATTTT. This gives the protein CASSAGQGALNQPQHF.